These 22 T cell receptor beta chains share one sample of origin, sequenced in a study of OX40 agonist ivuxolimab in advanced cancers. The method was immunoSEQ multiplex PCR; TCRdb's version includes in-frame clones alone and lacks a portion of them. The sample shows tens of thousands of clones, 85% to 95% of them seen only once. Specimen: CD4+ or CD8+ T cells sorted from blood, collected in a trial of the OX40 agonist ivuxolimab. These receptors came from an adult with an advanced solid tumor such as melanoma, head and neck, liver or kidney cancer.

V and J are TRBV9 and TRBJ2-5; TRBD1 agrees at 8 bases. Germline values: CDR1 SGDLS, CDR2 YYNGEE. V trimming: 6 bases; J trimming: 1 base; junction bases outside the gene matches: 8. There are 15 residues in the CDR3. The CDR3 protein is CASTSGQGPQETQYF. Written as DNA, the CDR3 is TGTGCCAGCACCTCAGGACAGGGCCCCCAAGAGACCCAGTACTTC.

The chain is built from TRBV13 and TRBJ2-1; D is undetermined. Trimming took off 4 bases at V and 7 bases at J, with 8 bases between the two ends. The germline gives CDR1 PRHDT, CDR2 FYEKMQ (reference sequence). The CDR3 extends over 12 amino acids. CDR3 amino acids: CASSSRKNEQFF. The DNA of the CDR3 is TGTGCCAGCAGCTCAAGGAAGAATGAGCAGTTCTTC.

The rearrangement links TRBV28 to TRBJ2-7; TRBD1 is a possible D gene (5 bases). The V and J ends lost 2 bases and 2 bases respectively, with 7 bases between them. Germline V gene sequence: CDR1 MDHEN, CDR2 SYDVKM. The CDR3 runs to 13 residues. CDR3 in amino acids: CASSLRRAYEQYF. For the CDR3, the DNA is TGTGCCAGCAGTTTACGCAGGGCCTACGAGCAGTACTTC.

This chain joins TRBV25-1 and TRBJ1-5; perhaps TRBD1 as D (6 bases). Trimming took 1 base from V and 7 from J, leaving 11 bases between them. The CDR3 loop spans 14 amino acids. Germline assignment: CDR1 MGHDK and CDR2 SYGVNS. The CDR3 loop is CASSEFGRGQPQHF. The CDR3 DNA sequence: TGTGCCAGCAGTGAATTTGGCAGGGGACAGCCCCAGCATTTT.

This chain connects TRBV18 to TRBJ2-7; the D is unclear. CDR3 length: 13 amino acids. Germline CDR1 KGHSH, CDR2 LQKENI. The ends were cut back, 3 bases at V and 4 bases at J, with 10 bases in the middle. The CDR3 DNA follows: TGTGCCAGCTCACCCGGCCGCGATTACGAGCAGTACTTC. Its translation: CASSPGRDYEQYF.

This sequence joins TRBV10-3 and TRBJ2-7; the D is unclear. The CDR3 extends over 11 amino acids. Trimming pared 2 bases from V and 5 bases from J, leaving 4 bases between. Germline values: CDR1 ENHRY, CDR2 SYGVKD. CDR3 bases: TGTGCCATCAGTGAGGTGGACGAGCAGTACTTC. Translated: CAISEVDEQYF.

This chain uses TRBV28 with TRBJ2-3; 10 bases align to TRBD2. The ends lost 8 bases at V and 3 bases at J; junction bases unmatched: 11. Germline lookup yields CDR1 MDHEN and CDR2 SYDVKM. CDR3 length: 16 amino acids. The CDR3 is CASSREREGGTDTQYF. Here the CDR3 DNA reads TGTGCCAGCTCCAGAGAGCGGGAGGGTGGAACAGATACGCAGTATTTT.

The chain combines TRBV7-6 with TRBJ1-3, with D hard to call. There are 13 residues in the CDR3. Looked up from germline, CDR1 is SGHVS and CDR2 is FNYEAQ. Trimming removed 1 base from V and 9 bases from J, with 10 bases in between. The CDR3, as DNA: TGTGCCAGCAGCTTAGGACCACATGGCACCATATATTTT. It codes for CASSLGPHGTIYF.

The chain is built from TRBV6-5 and TRBJ1-1; TRBD1 matches 7 bases. CDR3 length equals 13 residues. The germline V gene encodes CDR1 MNHEY and CDR2 SVGAGI. V dropped 5 bases and J dropped 7; count of bases not matched to a gene: 7. CDR3 bases: TGTGCCAGCAGTCGATTTAGACAGGGTGAAGCTTTCTTT. Translated, it gives CASSRFRQGEAFF.

The CDR3 nucleotides are TGTGCCACCAGCAGAGATGGGGTCCCCAAGCCCGAGCAGTACTTC. Translation: CATSRDGVPKPEQYF. The chain uses TRBV15 and TRBJ2-7; D call uncertain. Trimming took off 0 bases at V and 6 bases at J, with 15 bases between the two ends. CDR3 length: 15 residues. Germline V CDR1 and CDR2: LNHNV, YYDKDF (reference sequence). The full variable domain, with the rest looked up from reference TRBV15 and TRBJ2-7, is DAMVIQNPRYQVTQFGKPVTLSCSQTLNHNVMYWYQQKSSQAPKLLFHYYDKDFNNEADTPDNFQSRRPNTSFCFLDIRSPGLGDTAMYLCATSRDGVPKPEQYFGPGTRLTVT.

The V and J genes are TRBV19 and TRBJ1-3; tentative D call: TRBD1 (6 bases). This CDR3 has 18 residues. Per the germline V gene, CDR1 is LNHDA and CDR2 is SQIVND (reference sequence). Trimming cost V 4 bases and J 2 bases, with 21 bases left between them. CDR3 region: CASSKREAGAGAGNTIYF. The CDR3 region has the DNA TGTGCCAGTAGTAAGAGGGAGGCAGGGGCTGGAGCTGGAAACACCATATATTTT.

This rearrangement joins TRBV15 to TRBJ2-5, with 12 positions matching TRBD2. Germline V gene data show CDR1 as LNHNV and CDR2 as YYDKDF (reference sequence). The CDR3 contains 16 residues. Trimming at V came to 3 bases and at J to 1 base, leaving 3 bases not matched to a gene. CDR3 sequence (DNA): TGTGCCACCAGCAGGACTAGCGGGGGCCCCCAAGAGACCCAGTACTTC. This encodes CATSRTSGGPQETQYF.

The genes are TRBV19 and TRBJ1-5, with a possible D match to TRBD1 (6 bases). Trimming took 6 bases from V and 3 from J, leaving 12 bases between them. CDR3 size: 14 residues. From germline, CDR1 is LNHDA and CDR2 SQIVND (reference sequence). CDR3 coding DNA: TGTGCCAGTAGAGCGGGGGCCATCAATCAGCCCCAGCATTTT. Protein sequence: CASRAGAINQPQHF.

This clone was recorded once. The chain links TRBV9 to TRBJ2-7; the D gene is possibly TRBD2 (6 bases). CDR1 and CDR2 (germline): SGDLS, YYNGEE. The V gene lost 2 bases and the J gene lost 2 bases, with 14 bases spanning the gap. The CDR3 is 15 amino acids. The CDR3 DNA follows: TGTGCCAGCAGCGTTGGGGTAGCGGAAACCTACGAGCAGTACTTC. Its protein product is CASSVGVAETYEQYF.

The V call is TRBV30, the J call TRBJ1-1; 8 bases match TRBD1. With 3 bases clipped from V and 5 bases from J, the junction kept 5 bases outside the gene matches. Germline V gene sequence: CDR1 GTSNPN, CDR2 SVGIG (reference sequence). The CDR3 contains 13 residues. The CDR3 is CAWRSTGGTEAFF. As DNA, the CDR3 is TGTGCCTGGAGATCCACAGGGGGGACTGAAGCTTTCTTT.

The V gene is TRBV7-9, the J gene TRBJ2-7, with D hard to call. V was cut by 2 bases and J by 3 bases, with 5 bases left in between. The CDR3 is made up of 12 amino acids. The germline V gene encodes CDR1 SEHNR and CDR2 FQNEAQ (reference sequence). As DNA, the CDR3 is TGTGCCAGCAGCTTATCAGGCTACGAGCAGTACTTC. Translating it yields CASSLSGYEQYF. Full variable domain (missing parts from reference TRBV7-9 and TRBJ2-7): DTGVSQNPRHKITKRGQNVTFRCDPISEHNRLYWYRQTLGQGPEFLTYFQNEAQLEKSRLLSDRFSAERPKGSFSTLEIQRTEQGDSAMYLCASSLSGYEQYFGPGTRLTVT.

V is TRBV27 and J is TRBJ2-2, with unresolved D. The CDR3 runs to 13 residues. Germline V lookup: CDR1 MNHEY, CDR2 SMNVEV (reference sequence). V shed 0 bases and J shed 3 bases, with 2 bases lying between them. CDR3 residues: CASSLSYTGELFF. The CDR3 DNA follows: TGTGCCAGCAGTTTATCCTACACCGGGGAGCTGTTTTTT.

The chain carries TRBV5-1 and TRBJ2-7; 12 bases agree with TRBD2. Germline CDR1 SGHRS, CDR2 YFSETQ. The V gene end was trimmed by 0 bases and the J gene end by 3 bases; junction bases not matched to a gene: 1. The CDR3 length is 15 residues. In DNA, the CDR3 is TGCGCCAGCAGCTTGGGACTAGCGGGAGACTACGAGCAGTACTTC. This encodes CASSLGLAGDYEQYF.

The V and J genes are TRBV7-2 and TRBJ2-2; 9 bases align to TRBD1. With 2 bases clipped from V and 4 bases from J, the junction kept 5 bases outside the gene matches. Germline V gene lookup returns CDR1 SGHTA and CDR2 FQGNSA. The CDR3 totals 16 residues. Here the CDR3 reads CASSLPGQGSTGELFF. The CDR3 DNA reads as TGTGCCAGCAGCTTACCGGGACAGGGTTCCACCGGGGAGCTGTTTTTT. Filled out from reference TRBV7-2 and TRBJ2-2, the complete variable domain reads GAGVSQSPSNKVTEKGKDVELRCDPISGHTALYWYRQSLGQGLEFLIYFQGNSAPDKSGLPSDRFSAERTGGSVSTLTIQRTQQEDSAVYLCASSLPGQGSTGELFFGEGSRLTVL.

The chain carries TRBV5-1 and TRBJ2-7; D ambiguous. CDR1 and CDR2 from the germline V gene are SGHRS and YFSETQ. The CDR3 is 15 amino acids. V was pared by 0 bases and J by 6 bases, with 16 bases between. The CDR3 nucleotides are TGCGCCAGCAGCTTGGGCGTAGGGTGGGAATTCGAGCAGTACTTC. Translated, it gives CASSLGVGWEFEQYF.

The J gene is TRBJ2-1, the V gene TRBV4-1; 8 nucleotides agree with TRBD1. V trimming: 4 bases; J trimming: 4 bases; junction bases outside the gene matches: 9. This CDR3 is 16 amino acids long. Germline lookup yields CDR1 MGHRA and CDR2 YSYEKL. DNA of the CDR3: TGCGCCAGCAGCCGACAGGGGCGGTCGGAATACAATGAGCAGTTCTTC. This codes for CASSRQGRSEYNEQFF.

This clone has just a few counts. V is TRBV15 and J is TRBJ2-3; D call uncertain. CDR3 length equals 13 residues. Germline V gene lookup returns CDR1 LNHNV and CDR2 YYDKDF (reference sequence). The ends were cut back, 2 bases at V and 5 bases at J, with 8 bases in the middle. The CDR3: CATSRKQGDTQYF. The CDR3 DNA is TGTGCCACCAGCAGAAAACAAGGAGATACGCAGTATTTT.